A selection of T cell receptor beta chains follows, all from one sample in a study of OX40 agonist ivuxolimab in advanced cancers. Here immunoSEQ multiplex PCR was the method, and the copy in TCRdb shows in-frame clones only, minus some. Counted here are around 85,000 clones, roughly nine tenths occurring once; the ten biggest clones make up 8.4%. The material was CD4+ or CD8+ T cells sorted from blood, obtained in a trial of the OX40 agonist ivuxolimab. Receptors originate from an adult with an advanced solid tumor such as melanoma, head and neck, liver or kidney cancer. The CDR3 runs from the conserved cysteine through the conserved F or W. The D gene is left open where the match is weak. Clone size is stated in some rows and not others, as once, few, many or a class when expanded.

d_gene: NA
v_gene: TRBV7-2
j_gene: TRBJ1-1
abundance: NA
CDR3aa: CASNSQREQENTEAFF
CDR3nt: TGTGCCAGCAACTCACAACGAGAACAGGAGAACACTGAAGCTTTCTTT

d_gene: NA
v_gene: TRBV5-4
j_gene: TRBJ2-7
abundance: NA
CDR3aa: CASSLDLTYEQYF
CDR3nt: TGTGCCAGCAGCTTGGACTTGACCTACGAGCAGTACTTC

d_gene: TRBD2
v_gene: TRBV4-1
j_gene: TRBJ2-2
abundance: NA
CDR3aa: CASRPIAGRTGELFF
CDR3nt: TGCGCCAGCAGACCCATAGCGGGACGAACCGGGGAGCTGTTTTTT

d_gene: NA
v_gene: TRBV6-1
j_gene: TRBJ1-1
abundance: NA
CDR3aa: CASSVAVMNTEAFF
CDR3nt: TGTGCCAGCAGTGTGGCGGTGATGAACACTGAAGCTTTCTTT

d_gene: NA
v_gene: TRBV9
j_gene: TRBJ2-3
abundance: once
CDR3aa: CASSARRGSDTQYF
CDR3nt: TGTGCCAGCAGCGCAAGGAGGGGATCAGATACGCAGTATTTT

d_gene: NA
v_gene: TRBV19
j_gene: TRBJ1-1
abundance: NA
CDR3aa: CASTLRGMNTEAFF
CDR3nt: TGTGCCAGTACTCTAAGGGGTATGAACACTGAAGCTTTCTTT

d_gene: NA
v_gene: TRBV28
j_gene: TRBJ2-1
abundance: NA
CDR3aa: CASSNYNEQFF
CDR3nt: TGTGCCAGCAGTAATTACAATGAGCAGTTCTTC

d_gene: TRBD2
v_gene: TRBV6-1
j_gene: TRBJ2-1
abundance: NA
CDR3aa: CASSELAGSYNEQFF
CDR3nt: TGTGCCAGCAGTGAACTAGCGGGCTCCTACAATGAGCAGTTCTTC

d_gene: NA
v_gene: TRBV9
j_gene: TRBJ2-3
abundance: once
CDR3aa: CASSVVPGTQKWDTQYF
CDR3nt: TGTGCCAGCAGCGTAGTTCCCGGGACACAAAAGTGGGATACGCAGTATTTT

d_gene: TRBD2
v_gene: TRBV11-2
j_gene: TRBJ2-7
abundance: NA
CDR3aa: CASSLGTSGIYEQYF
CDR3nt: TGTGCCAGCAGCCTTGGGACTAGCGGGATCTACGAGCAGTACTTC

d_gene: TRBD2
v_gene: TRBV7-2
j_gene: TRBJ2-1
abundance: once
CDR3aa: CASSLNSGRAIGAEQFF
CDR3nt: TGTGCCAGCAGCTTAAATAGCGGGAGGGCCATTGGAGCGGAGCAGTTCTTC

d_gene: NA
v_gene: TRBV28
j_gene: TRBJ1-2
abundance: once
CDR3aa: CASSTWTDSNYGYTF
CDR3nt: TGTGCCAGCAGTACCTGGACGGATTCTAACTATGGCTACACCTTC

d_gene: NA
v_gene: TRBV6-1
j_gene: TRBJ1-5
abundance: NA
CDR3aa: CASSSWTESNQPQHF
CDR3nt: TGTGCCAGCAGCTCCTGGACAGAGAGCAATCAGCCCCAGCATTTT

d_gene: TRBD1
v_gene: TRBV6-5
j_gene: TRBJ1-2
abundance: NA
CDR3aa: CASSPGQGNGYTF
CDR3nt: TGTGCCAGCAGTCCGGGACAGGGGAATGGCTACACCTTC

d_gene: NA
v_gene: TRBV28
j_gene: TRBJ2-4
abundance: NA
CDR3aa: CASSPGFAKNIQYF
CDR3nt: TGTGCCAGCAGTCCAGGGTTTGCCAAAAACATTCAGTACTTC